The 14 T cell receptor beta chains reported below all come from one sample, sequenced in a study of T cell repertoires in cytomegalovirus infection. Antigen specificity for these receptors is unknown. TCRdb called the reads again in MiXCR, with one record for every CDR3 protein. The sample carries tens of thousands of distinct CDR3 sequences, more than 20% recorded once. Here the sequenced sample was CD8+ T cells from cultured PBMCs, taken from culture after CMV antigen stimulation. These receptors all stem from a human donor in good health (CMV status not recorded). Some clones in this sample may be carry-over from other donors' samples.

The chain's CDR3 is CSVPGGSSYNEQFF. The CDR3 coding sequence is TGCAGCGTTCCCGGCGGGAGCTCCTACAATGAGCAGTTCTTC. The rearrangement uses TRBV29-1 and TRBJ2-1, with 7 bases fitting TRBD2. CDR1 is SQVTM and CDR2 is ANQGSEA in the germline V gene. Losses at the gene ends were 5 bases for V and 0 bases for J; bases not matched to a gene: 4. The CDR3 contains 14 residues.

This clonotype showed up many times. This rearrangement joins TRBV7-8 to TRBJ1-5; D may be TRBD1 (6 bases). CDR3 length: 15 residues. From germline, CDR1 is SGHVS and CDR2 FQNEAQ. Deletions cut 5 bases from V and 3 bases from J, with 14 bases between. The DNA for the CDR3 is TGTGCCAGCAGCCCCCTCGGGACACTCAATCAGCCCCAGCATTTT. The encoded protein is CASSPLGTLNQPQHF.

The chain carries TRBV6-6 and TRBJ2-1; the match to TRBD2 covers 8 bases. Germline V CDR1 and CDR2: MNHNY, SVGAGI (reference sequence). CDR3 length: 15 amino acids. After removal of 4 bases from V and 8 bases from J, the junction contained 10 bases not matched to a gene. CDR3 protein: CASSLGLAHVDEQFF. CDR3 DNA sequence: TGTGCCAGCAGTTTAGGACTAGCCCATGTGGATGAGCAGTTCTTC.

This clonotype was counted a few times. The chain is built from TRBV4-1 and TRBJ1-2; a weak D match, TRBD1 (5 bases). Germline V gene lookup returns CDR1 MGHRA and CDR2 YSYEKL. V was pared by 0 bases and J by 6 bases, with 17 bases between. The CDR3 is made up of 16 amino acids. CDR3 in amino acids: CASSQDQAGPLDGYTF. Here the CDR3 DNA reads TGCGCCAGCAGCCAAGATCAGGCAGGGCCCCTGGATGGCTACACCTTC.

This clonotype was detected ten times or more. The chain links TRBV19 to TRBJ1-1; D gene unclear. Trimming shortened V by 3 bases and J by 1 base, and 6 bases separated the two germline ends. Germline values: CDR1 LNHDA, CDR2 SQIVND (reference sequence). There are 13 residues in the CDR3. For the CDR3, the DNA is TGTGCCAGTAGTATCAGCCAGAACACTGAAGCTTTCTTT. It codes for CASSISQNTEAFF.

J is TRBJ2-3 and V is TRBV7-6; 8 bases are a match to TRBD1. The germline V gene has CDR1 SGHVS and CDR2 FNYEAQ. The CDR3 has 16 amino acids. V gave up 10 bases and J gave up 2 bases; unmatched junction bases: 14. The CDR3 sequence: CATTQSAGGTTDTQYF. The CDR3 DNA sequence: TGTGCCACCACGCAGAGTGCAGGGGGCACCACAGATACGCAGTATTTT.

The chain links TRBV12-3 or TRBV12-4 to TRBJ2-3; 8 nucleotides line up with TRBD2. The CDR3 is 16 amino acids. Trimming removed 6 bases from V and 2 bases from J; junction bases left unmatched: 10. The CDR3 loop reads CASRTLAGPYTDTQYF. CDR3 sequence (DNA): TGTGCCAGCAGGACGTTAGCGGGGCCCTACACAGATACGCAGTATTTT.

The chain is built from TRBV20-1 and TRBJ2-1, with 10 positions matching TRBD2. Losses at the gene ends were 3 bases for V and 0 bases for J; bases not matched to a gene: 14. This CDR3 is 19 amino acids long. CDR1 DFQATT and CDR2 SNEGSKA come from the germline V gene (reference sequence). Here the CDR3 reads CSASLSSGGSISSYNEQFF. The CDR3 bases are TGCAGTGCTAGTCTGTCTAGCGGGGGAAGCATCAGCTCCTACAATGAGCAGTTCTTC.

Written as DNA, the CDR3 is TGTGCCAGCAGTTACTCTCCACAGTCCGATCTATTTTCACCCCTCCACTTT. Protein product: CASSYSPQSDLFSPLHF. V gene TRBV6-5 combines with J gene TRBJ1-6; D is unresolved. The V gene's germline CDR1 is MNHEY and CDR2 SVGAGI. This CDR3 region has 17 residues. The V and J ends lost 0 bases and 9 bases respectively, with 18 bases between them.

This chain uses TRBV6-1 with TRBJ2-5, with TRBD2 matching 7 bases. Germline assignment: CDR1 MNHNS and CDR2 SASEGT. The CDR3 totals 19 residues. The J segment lost 5 bases and the V segment lost 2 bases, leaving 20 bases of the junction unmatched. CDR3 residues: CASSEHGIPGGGGPETQYF. CDR3 nucleotide sequence: TGTGCCAGCAGTGAACATGGCATCCCGGGGGGTGGGGGTCCTGAGACCCAGTACTTC.

The chain is built from TRBV6-8 and TRBJ2-5; TRBD2 matches 9 bases. The V gene end was trimmed by 2 bases and the J gene end by 3 bases; junction bases not matched to a gene: 4. CDR3 length: 15 amino acids. CDR1 MNHGY and CDR2 SAAAGT come from the germline V gene. The chain's CDR3 is CASSYNSGGEETQYF. CDR3 nucleotide sequence: TGTGCCAGCAGTTACAATAGCGGGGGAGAAGAGACCCAGTACTTC.

This chain uses TRBV12-3 or TRBV12-4 with TRBJ1-1, with 7 bases that match TRBD1. Unmatched junction bases numbered 7, after V lost 6 bases and J lost 0 bases. The CDR3 is 15 amino acids. The CDR3 sequence is CASSPRQGVNTEAFF. The DNA for the CDR3 is TGTGCCAGCAGCCCTAGACAGGGCGTGAACACTGAAGCTTTCTTT.

The chain has TRBV20-1 and TRBJ1-2; tentatively, D is TRBD1 (5 bases). The CDR3 sequence is 13 residues long. Per germline, CDR1 DFQATT and CDR2 SNEGSKA (reference sequence). V was shortened by 3 bases and J by 6 bases, with 14 bases between the two germline ends. The CDR3: CSASGGALNGYTF. DNA for the CDR3: TGCAGTGCTAGTGGAGGGGCCCTAAATGGCTACACCTTC.

The chain joins TRBV11-1 to TRBJ2-3; 8 positions match TRBD1. The CDR3 is 15 residues long. J gave up 3 bases and V 3 bases, and 5 bases lay outside the gene matches. Looked up from germline, CDR1 is SGHAT and CDR2 is FQDESV (reference sequence). The CDR3 DNA follows: TGTGCCAGCAGCTTGGACAGGGTAATGACAGATACGCAGTATTTT. Protein sequence: CASSLDRVMTDTQYF.